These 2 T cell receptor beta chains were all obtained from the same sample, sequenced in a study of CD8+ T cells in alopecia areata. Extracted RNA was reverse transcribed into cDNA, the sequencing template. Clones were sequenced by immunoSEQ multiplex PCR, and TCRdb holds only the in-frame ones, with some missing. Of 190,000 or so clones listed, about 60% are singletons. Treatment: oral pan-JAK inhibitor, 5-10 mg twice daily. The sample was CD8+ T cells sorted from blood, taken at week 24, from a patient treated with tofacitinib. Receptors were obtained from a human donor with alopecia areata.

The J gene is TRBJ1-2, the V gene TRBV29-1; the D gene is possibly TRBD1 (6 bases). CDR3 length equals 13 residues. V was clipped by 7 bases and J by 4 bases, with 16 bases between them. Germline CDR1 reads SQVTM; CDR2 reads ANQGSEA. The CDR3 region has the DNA TGCAGCGCCTCGGAGAGGACAGTCTATGGCTACACCTTC. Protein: CSASERTVYGYTF. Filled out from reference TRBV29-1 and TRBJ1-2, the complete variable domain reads SAVISQKPSRDICQRGTSLTIQCQVDSQVTMMFWYRQQPGQSLTLIATANQGSEATYESGFVIDKFPISRPNLTFSTLTVSNMSPEDSSIYLCSASERTVYGYTFGSGTRLTVV.

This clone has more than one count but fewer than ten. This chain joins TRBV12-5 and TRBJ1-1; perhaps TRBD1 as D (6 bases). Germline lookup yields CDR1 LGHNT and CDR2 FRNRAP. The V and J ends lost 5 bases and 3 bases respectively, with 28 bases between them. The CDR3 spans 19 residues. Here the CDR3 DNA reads TGTGCTAGTGGTCCTGAATACGGTAGCAGGGGTAGGGCCCACACTGAAGCTTTCTTT. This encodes CASGPEYGSRGRAHTEAFF.